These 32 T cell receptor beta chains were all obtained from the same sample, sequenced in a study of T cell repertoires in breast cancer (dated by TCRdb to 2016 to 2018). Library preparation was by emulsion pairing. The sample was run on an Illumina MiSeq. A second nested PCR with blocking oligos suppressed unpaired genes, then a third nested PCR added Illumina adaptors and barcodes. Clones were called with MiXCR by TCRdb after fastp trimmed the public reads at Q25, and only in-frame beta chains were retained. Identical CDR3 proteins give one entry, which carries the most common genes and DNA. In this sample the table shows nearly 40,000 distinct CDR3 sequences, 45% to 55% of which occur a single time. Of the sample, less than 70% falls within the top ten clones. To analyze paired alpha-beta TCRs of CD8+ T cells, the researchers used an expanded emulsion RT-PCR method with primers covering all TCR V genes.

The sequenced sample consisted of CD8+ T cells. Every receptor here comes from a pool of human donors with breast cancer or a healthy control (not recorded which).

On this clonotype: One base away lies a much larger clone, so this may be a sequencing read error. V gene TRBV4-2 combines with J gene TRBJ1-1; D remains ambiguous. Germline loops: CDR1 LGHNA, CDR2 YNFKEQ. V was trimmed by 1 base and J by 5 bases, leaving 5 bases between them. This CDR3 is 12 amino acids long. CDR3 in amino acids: CASSQAETEAFF. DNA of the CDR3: TGTGCCAGCAGCCAAGCCGAGACTGAAGCTTTCTTT.

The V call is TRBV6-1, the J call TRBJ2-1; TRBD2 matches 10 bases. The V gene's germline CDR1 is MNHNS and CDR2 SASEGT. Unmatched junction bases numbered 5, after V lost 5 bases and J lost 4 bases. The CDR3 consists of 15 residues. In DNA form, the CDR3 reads TGTGCCAGCAGTTTTGGACTAGCGGAATACAATGAGCAGTTCTTC. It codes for CASSFGLAEYNEQFF.

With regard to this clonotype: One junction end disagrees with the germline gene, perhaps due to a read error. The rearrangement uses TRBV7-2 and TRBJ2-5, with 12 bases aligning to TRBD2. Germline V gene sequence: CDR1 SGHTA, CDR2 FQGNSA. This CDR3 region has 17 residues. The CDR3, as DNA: TGCGCCAGCAGCTACCGACTAGCGGGAGAGCGTAAAGAGACCCAGTACTTC. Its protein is CASSYRLAGERKETQYF.

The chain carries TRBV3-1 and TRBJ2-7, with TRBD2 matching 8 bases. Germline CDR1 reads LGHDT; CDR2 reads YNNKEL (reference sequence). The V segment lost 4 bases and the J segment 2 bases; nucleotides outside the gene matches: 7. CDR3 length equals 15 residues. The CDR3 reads CASSPGGTITYEQYF. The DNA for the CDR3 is TGTGCCAGCAGCCCGGGGGGGACAATAACCTACGAGCAGTACTTC.

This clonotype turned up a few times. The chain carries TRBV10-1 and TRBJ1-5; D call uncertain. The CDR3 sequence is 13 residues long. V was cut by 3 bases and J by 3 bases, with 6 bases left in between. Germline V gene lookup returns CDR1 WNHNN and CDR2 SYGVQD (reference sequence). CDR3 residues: CASSDQPNQPQHF. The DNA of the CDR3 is TGCGCCAGCAGTGACCAACCCAATCAGCCCCAGCATTTT.

The CDR3 DNA reads as TGTGCCAGCAGCTTGAGACAGGGTGCCTACGAGCAGTACTTC. It specifies CASSLRQGAYEQYF. The chain recombines TRBV5-6 with TRBJ2-7; TRBD1 agrees at 7 bases. This CDR3 has 14 residues. The V gene's germline CDR1 is SGHDT and CDR2 YYEEEE. The V and J ends lost 1 base and 2 bases, in that order; junction bases with no gene match: 3. Combining the CDR3 with reference TRBV5-6 and TRBJ2-7 gives the whole variable domain DAGVTQSPTHLIKTRGQQVTLRCSPKSGHDTVSWYQQALGQGPQFIFQYYEEEERQRGNFPDRFSGHQFPNYSSELNVNALLLGDSALYLCASSLRQGAYEQYFGPGTRLTVT.

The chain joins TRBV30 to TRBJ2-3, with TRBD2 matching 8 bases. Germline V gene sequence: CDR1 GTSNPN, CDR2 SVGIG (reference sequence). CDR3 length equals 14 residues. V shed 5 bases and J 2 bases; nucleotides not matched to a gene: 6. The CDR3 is CAWGSGTLTDTQYF. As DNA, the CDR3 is TGTGCCTGGGGTAGCGGGACCCTCACAGATACGCAGTATTTT.

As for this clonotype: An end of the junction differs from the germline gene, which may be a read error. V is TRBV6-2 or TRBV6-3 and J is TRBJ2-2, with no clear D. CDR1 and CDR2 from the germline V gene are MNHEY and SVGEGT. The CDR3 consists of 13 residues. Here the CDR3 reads CASGYSITGELFF. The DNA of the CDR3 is TGTGCCAGCGGTTACTCCATCACCGGGGAGCTGTTTTTT.

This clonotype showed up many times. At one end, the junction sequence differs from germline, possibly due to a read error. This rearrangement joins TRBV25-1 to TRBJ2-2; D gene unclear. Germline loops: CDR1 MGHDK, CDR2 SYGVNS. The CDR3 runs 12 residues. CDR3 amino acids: CASRPNPGELFF. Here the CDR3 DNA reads TGTGCCAGCAGGCCGAACCCCGGGGAGCTGTTTTTT.

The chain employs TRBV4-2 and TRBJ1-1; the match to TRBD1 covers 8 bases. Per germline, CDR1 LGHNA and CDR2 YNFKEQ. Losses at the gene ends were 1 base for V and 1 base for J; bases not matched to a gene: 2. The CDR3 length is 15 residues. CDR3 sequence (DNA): TGTGCCAGCAGCCAAGGGGGACAGGAGAACACTGAAGCTTTCTTT. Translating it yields CASSQGGQENTEAFF.

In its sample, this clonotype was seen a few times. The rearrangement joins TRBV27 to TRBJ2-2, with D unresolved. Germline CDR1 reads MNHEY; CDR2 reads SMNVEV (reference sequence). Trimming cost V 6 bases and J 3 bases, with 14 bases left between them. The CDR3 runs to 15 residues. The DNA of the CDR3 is TGTGCCAGCAGACCCCGGGCAATTGACACCGGGGAGCTGTTTTTT. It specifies CASRPRAIDTGELFF.

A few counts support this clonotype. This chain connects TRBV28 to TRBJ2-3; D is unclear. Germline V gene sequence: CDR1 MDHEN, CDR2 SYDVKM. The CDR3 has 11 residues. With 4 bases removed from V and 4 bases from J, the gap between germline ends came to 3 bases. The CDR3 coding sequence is TGTGCCAGCAGTTCTGCAGATACGCAGTATTTT. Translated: CASSSADTQYF.

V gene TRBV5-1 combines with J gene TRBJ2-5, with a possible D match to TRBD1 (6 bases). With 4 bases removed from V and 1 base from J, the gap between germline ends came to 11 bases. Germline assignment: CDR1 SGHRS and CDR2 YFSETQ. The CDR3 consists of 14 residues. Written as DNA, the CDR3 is TGCGCCAGCAGCCCGGGACACAGCCAAGAGACCCAGTACTTC. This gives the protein CASSPGHSQETQYF.

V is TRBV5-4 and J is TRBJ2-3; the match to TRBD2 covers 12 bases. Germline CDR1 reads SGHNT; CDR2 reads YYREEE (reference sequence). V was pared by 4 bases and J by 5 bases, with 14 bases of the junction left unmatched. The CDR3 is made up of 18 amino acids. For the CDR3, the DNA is TGTGCCAGCAGCCCCTCCTTTACTAGCGGGGGGACTGTAGATACGCAGTATTTT. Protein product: CASSPSFTSGGTVDTQYF.

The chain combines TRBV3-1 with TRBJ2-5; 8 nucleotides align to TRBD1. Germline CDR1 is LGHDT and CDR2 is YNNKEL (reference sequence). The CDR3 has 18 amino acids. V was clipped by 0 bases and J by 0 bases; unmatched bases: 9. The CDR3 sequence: CASSQEPLHRGYQETQYF. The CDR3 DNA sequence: TGTGCCAGCAGCCAAGAACCCCTACACAGGGGGTACCAAGAGACCCAGTACTTC.

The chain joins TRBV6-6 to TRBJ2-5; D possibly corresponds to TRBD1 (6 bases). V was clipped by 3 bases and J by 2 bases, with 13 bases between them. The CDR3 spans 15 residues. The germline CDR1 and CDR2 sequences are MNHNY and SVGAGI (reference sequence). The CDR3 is CASSYGQRQQETQYF. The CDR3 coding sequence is TGTGCCAGCAGTTATGGACAGAGACAACAAGAGACCCAGTACTTC.

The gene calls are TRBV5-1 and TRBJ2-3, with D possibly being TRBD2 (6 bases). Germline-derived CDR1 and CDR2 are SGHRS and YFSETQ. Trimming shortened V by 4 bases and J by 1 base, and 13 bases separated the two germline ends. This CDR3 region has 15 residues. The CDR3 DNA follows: TGCGCCAGCAGCCCGGGCTCTAGCGGCACAGATACGCAGTATTTT. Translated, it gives CASSPGSSGTDTQYF.

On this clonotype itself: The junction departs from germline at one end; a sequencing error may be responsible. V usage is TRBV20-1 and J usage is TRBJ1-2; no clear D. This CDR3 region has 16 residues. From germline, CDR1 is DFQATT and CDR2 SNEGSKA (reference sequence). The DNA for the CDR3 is TGCAGTGCTTCCACAGTGCACCCGTCGAATAACTGTGGCTACACCTTC. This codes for CSASTVHPSNNCGYTF.

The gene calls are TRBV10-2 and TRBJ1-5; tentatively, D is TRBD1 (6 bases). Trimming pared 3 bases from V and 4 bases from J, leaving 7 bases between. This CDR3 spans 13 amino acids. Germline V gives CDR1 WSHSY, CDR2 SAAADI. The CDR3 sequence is CASSDRGNQPQHF. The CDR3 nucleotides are TGCGCCAGCAGTGACAGGGGAAATCAGCCCCAGCATTTT.

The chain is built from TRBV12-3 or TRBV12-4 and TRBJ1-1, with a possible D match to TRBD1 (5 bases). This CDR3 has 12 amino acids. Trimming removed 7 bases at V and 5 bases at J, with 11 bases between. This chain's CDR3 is CASNGGETEAFF. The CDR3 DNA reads TGTGCCAGCAATGGAGGGGAGACTGAAGCTTTCTTT.

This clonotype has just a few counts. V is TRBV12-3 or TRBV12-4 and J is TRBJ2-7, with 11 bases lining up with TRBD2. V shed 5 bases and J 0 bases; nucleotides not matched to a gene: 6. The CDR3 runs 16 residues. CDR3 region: CASSHGLAGGSYEQYF. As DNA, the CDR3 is TGTGCCAGCAGTCATGGACTAGCGGGTGGCTCCTACGAGCAGTACTTC.

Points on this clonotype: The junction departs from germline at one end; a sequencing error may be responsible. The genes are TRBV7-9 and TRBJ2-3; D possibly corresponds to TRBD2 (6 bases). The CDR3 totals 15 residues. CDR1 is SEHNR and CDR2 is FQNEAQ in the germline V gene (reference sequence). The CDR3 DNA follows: TGTACCAGCAGGCGGGGCATTAGCAGCACAGATACGCAGTATTTT. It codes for CTSRRGISSTDTQYF.

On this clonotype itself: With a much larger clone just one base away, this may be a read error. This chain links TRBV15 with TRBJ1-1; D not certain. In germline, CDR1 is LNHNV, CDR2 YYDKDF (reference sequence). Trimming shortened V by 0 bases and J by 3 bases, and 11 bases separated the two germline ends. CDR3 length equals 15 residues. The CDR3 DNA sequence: TGTGCCACCAGCAGAGAGTTGAGGGTGGACACTGAAGCTTTCTTT. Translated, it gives CATSRELRVDTEAFF.

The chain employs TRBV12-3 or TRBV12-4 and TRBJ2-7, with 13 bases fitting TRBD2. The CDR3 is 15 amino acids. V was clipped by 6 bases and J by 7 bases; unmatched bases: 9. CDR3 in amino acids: CASSLGLAGPEEQYF. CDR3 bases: TGTGCCAGCAGCCTGGGACTAGCGGGACCGGAGGAGCAGTACTTC.

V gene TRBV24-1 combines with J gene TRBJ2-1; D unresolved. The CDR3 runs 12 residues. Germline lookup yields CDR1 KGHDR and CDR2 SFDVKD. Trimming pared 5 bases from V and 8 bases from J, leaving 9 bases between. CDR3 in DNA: TGTGCCACCAGTGGAGTGGGTGATGAGCAGTTCTTC. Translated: CATSGVGDEQFF.

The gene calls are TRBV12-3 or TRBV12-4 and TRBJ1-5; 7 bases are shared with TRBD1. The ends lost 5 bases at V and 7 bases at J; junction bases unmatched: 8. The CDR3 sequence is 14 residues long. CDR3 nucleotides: TGTGCCAGCAGTCGATACGGGACAGTCCAGCCCCAGCATTTT. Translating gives CASSRYGTVQPQHF.

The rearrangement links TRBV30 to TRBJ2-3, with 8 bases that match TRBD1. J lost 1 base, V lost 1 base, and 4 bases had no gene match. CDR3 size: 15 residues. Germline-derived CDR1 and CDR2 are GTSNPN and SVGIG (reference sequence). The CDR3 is CAWSADREGTDTQYF. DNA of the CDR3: TGTGCCTGGAGTGCGGACAGGGAGGGCACAGATACGCAGTATTTT.

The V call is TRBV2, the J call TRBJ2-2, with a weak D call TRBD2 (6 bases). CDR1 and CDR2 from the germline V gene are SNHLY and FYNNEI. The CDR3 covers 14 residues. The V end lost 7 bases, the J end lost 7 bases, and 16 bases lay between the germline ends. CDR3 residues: CASKGNSGGGELFF. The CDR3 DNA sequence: TGTGCCAGCAAGGGAAATAGCGGAGGCGGGGAGCTGTTTTTT.

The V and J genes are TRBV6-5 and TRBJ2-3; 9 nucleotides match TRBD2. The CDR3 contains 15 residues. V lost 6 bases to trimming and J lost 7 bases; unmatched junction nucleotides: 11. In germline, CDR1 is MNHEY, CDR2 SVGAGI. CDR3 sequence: CASSTGAGGMNTQYF. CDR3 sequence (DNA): TGTGCCAGCAGCACAGGGGCGGGAGGGATGAATACGCAGTATTTT.

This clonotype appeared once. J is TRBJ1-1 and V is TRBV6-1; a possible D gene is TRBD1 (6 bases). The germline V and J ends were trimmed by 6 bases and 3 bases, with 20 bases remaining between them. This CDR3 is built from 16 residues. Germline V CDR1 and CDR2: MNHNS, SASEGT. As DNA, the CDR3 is TGTGCCAGCAGGACCGGGACACACCTAGTAGACACTGAAGCTTTCTTT. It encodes CASRTGTHLVDTEAFF.

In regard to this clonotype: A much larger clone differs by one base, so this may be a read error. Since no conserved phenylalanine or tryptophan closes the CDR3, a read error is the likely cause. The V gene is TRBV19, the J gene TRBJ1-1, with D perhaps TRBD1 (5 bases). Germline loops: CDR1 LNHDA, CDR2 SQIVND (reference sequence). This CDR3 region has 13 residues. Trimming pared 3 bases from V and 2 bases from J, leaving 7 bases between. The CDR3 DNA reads TGTGCCAGTAGTATGGGGACCAACACTGAAGCTTTCTCT. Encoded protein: CASSMGTNTEAFS.

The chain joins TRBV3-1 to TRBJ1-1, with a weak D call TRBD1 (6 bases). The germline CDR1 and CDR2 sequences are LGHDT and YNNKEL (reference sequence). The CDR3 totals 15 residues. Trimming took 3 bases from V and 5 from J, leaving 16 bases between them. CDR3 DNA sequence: TGTGCCAGCAGCCAGACAGCGGGGGCGTTTACTGAAGCTTTCTTT. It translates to CASSQTAGAFTEAFF.